This T cell receptor beta chain was captured by sequencing in a study of blood T cell repertoires in COVID-19. Study at large: Samples of COVID-19 (acute and convalescent) were obtained from the United States, Italy and Spain. PBMCs, B-cell-depleted T cells, or T cells provided the cDNA or gDNA that made up the material.

In the study's own analysis: Researchers report that nucleated cell counts were estimated from reference gene primer amplification. Libraries were prepared by immunoSEQ multiplex PCR; TCRdb keeps only in-frame clonotypes and omits some of them. V and J calls plus clone size are reproduced from that table; the DNA served to infer D and trimming. The sample has 30,000 to 50,000 clones, approximately 80% seen once. The ends were cut back, 5 bases at V and 4 bases at J, with 5 bases in the middle. Germline V gene sequence: CDR1 MNHEY, CDR2 SMNVEV (reference sequence). This CDR3 has 12 amino acids. The sequencing sample was made of peripheral blood. This sequence originates from a man aged 50-60 years with active or convalescent COVID-19. The rearrangement joins TRBV27 to TRBJ2-2; D possibly corresponds to TRBD1 (5 bases). The CDR3 here is CASSRGTGELFF. The CDR3 DNA is TGTGCCAGCAGTAGGGGCACCGGGGAGCTGTTTTTT.